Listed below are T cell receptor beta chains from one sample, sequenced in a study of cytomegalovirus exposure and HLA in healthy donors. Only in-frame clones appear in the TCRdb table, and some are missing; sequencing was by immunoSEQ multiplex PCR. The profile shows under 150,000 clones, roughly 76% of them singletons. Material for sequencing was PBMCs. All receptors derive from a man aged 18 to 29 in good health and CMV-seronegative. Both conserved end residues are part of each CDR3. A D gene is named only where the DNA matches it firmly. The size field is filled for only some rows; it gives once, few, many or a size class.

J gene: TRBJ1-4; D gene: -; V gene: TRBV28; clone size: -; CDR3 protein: CASSYRDGGLFHDEKLFF; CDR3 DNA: TGTGCCAGCAGCTACCGGGACGGGGGGCTGTTCCATGATGAAAAACTGTTTTTT
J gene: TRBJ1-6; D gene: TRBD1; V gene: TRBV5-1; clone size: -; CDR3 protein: CASSRWAMTGGGNSPLHF; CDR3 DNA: TGCGCCAGCAGCAGGTGGGCTATGACAGGGGGCGGTAATTCACCCCTCCACTTT
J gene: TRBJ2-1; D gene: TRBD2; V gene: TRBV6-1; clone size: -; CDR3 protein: CASEAGDGYNEQFF; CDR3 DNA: TGTGCCAGCGAGGCGGGAGATGGGTACAATGAGCAGTTCTTC
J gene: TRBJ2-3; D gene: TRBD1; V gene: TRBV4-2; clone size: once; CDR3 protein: CASSPSEGQGIVDTQYF; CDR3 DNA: TGTGCCAGCAGCCCCAGTGAGGGACAGGGGATAGTAGATACGCAGTATTTT
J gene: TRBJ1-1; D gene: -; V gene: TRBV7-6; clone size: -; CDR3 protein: CASSLGNWGRRTEAFF; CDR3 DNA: TGTGCCAGCAGCTTAGGTAATTGGGGGCGTCGGACTGAAGCTTTCTTT
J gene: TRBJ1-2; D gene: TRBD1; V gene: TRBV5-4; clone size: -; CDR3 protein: CASSSDRGLSGYTF; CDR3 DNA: TGTGCCAGCAGCTCGGACAGGGGGTTGAGTGGCTACACCTTC
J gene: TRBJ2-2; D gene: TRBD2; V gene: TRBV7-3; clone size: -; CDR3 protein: CASSLLAGGLNTGELFF; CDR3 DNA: TGTGCCAGCAGCTTGCTAGCGGGGGGGTTAAACACCGGGGAGCTGTTTTTT
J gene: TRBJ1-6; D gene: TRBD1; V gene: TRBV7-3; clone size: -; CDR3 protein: CASSWTGSNSPLHF; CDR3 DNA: TGTGCCAGCAGCTGGACAGGGAGCAATTCACCCCTCCACTTT
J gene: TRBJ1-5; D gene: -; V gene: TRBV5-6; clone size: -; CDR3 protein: CASSSTGYYSNQPQHF; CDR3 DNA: TGTGCCAGCAGCTCTACAGGGTACTATAGCAATCAGCCCCAGCATTTT
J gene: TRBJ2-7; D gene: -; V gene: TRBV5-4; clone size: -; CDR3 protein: CASSHTGHNTYEQYF; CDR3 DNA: TGTGCCAGCAGCCACACGGGACATAACACCTACGAGCAGTACTTC
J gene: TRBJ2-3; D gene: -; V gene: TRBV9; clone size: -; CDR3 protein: CASSVEAGQTDTQYF; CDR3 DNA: TGTGCCAGCAGCGTAGAGGCAGGGCAAACAGATACGCAGTATTTT
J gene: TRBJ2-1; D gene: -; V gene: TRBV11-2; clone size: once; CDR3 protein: CASSRSSTSYNEQFF; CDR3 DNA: TGTGCCAGCAGCCGTTCCTCGACTAGCTACAATGAGCAGTTCTTC
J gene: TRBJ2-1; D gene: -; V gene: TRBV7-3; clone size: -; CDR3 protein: CASSQRTINNEQFF; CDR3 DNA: TGTGCCAGCAGCCAACGGACTATCAACAATGAGCAGTTCTTC
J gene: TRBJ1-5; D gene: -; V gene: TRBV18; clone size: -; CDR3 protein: CASSLSWGVGQPQHF; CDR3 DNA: TGTGCCAGCTCCCTATCCTGGGGGGTAGGACAGCCCCAGCATTTT
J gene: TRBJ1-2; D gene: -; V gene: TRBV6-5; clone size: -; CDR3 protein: CASRAGALSYGYTF; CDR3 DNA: TGTGCCAGCCGGGCGGGGGCCCTCTCCTATGGCTACACCTTC
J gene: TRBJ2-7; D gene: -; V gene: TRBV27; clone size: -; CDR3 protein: CASSVLQDISYEQYF; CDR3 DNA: TGTGCCAGCAGTGTATTACAGGACATCTCCTACGAGCAGTACTTC
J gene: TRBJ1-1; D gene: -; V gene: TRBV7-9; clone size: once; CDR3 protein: CASSLEGTEGAFF; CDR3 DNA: TGTGCCAGCAGCTTAGAGGGGACGGAGGGAGCTTTCTTT
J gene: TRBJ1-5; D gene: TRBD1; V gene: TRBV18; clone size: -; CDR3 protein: CASSARDRHQPQHF; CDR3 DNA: TGTGCCAGCTCAGCCCGGGACAGACATCAGCCCCAGCATTTT
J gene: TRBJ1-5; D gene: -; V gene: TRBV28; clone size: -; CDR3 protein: CASSLGPADQPQHF; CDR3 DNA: TGTGCCAGCAGTTTAGGGCCAGCTGATCAGCCCCAGCATTTT
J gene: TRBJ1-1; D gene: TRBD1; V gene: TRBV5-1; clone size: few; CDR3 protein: CASSVHRDRAKAFF; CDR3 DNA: TGCGCCAGCAGCGTCCACCGGGACAGGGCTAAAGCTTTCTTT
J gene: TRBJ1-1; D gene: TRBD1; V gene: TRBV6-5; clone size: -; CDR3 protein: CASSWTGSNTEAFF; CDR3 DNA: TGTGCCAGCAGTTGGACAGGGTCGAACACTGAAGCTTTCTTT
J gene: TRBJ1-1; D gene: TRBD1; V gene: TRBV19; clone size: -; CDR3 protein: CATTLQGVQTEAFF; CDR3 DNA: TGTGCCACCACCTTACAGGGGGTACAGACTGAAGCTTTCTTT
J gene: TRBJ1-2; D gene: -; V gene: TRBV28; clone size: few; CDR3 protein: CASGRGVYGYTF; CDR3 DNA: TGTGCCAGCGGTCGGGGGGTCTATGGCTACACCTTC
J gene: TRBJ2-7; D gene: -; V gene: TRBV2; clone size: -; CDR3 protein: CASSDPQGGSYEQYF; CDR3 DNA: TGTGCCAGCAGTGATCCCCAGGGGGGCTCCTACGAGCAGTACTTC
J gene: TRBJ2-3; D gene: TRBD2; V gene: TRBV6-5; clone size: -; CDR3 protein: CASRTQREATDAQYF; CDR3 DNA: TGTGCCAGCAGGACACAGCGGGAGGCCACAGATGCGCAGTATTTT
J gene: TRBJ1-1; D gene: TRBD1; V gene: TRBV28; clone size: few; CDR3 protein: CASSSPGGAGAFF; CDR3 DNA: TGTGCCAGCAGTTCTCCAGGGGGCGCGGGGGCTTTCTTT
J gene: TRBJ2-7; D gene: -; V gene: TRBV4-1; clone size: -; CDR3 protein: CASSQPGHTYEQYF; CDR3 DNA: TGCGCCAGCAGCCAACCGGGACACACCTACGAGCAGTACTTC
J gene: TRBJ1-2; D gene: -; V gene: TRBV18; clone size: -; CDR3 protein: CASSPPQGWYGYTF; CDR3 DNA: TGTGCCAGCTCACCACCCCAGGGATGGTATGGCTACACCTTC
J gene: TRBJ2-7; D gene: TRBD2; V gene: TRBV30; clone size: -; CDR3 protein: CAWSPTSVLAEQYF; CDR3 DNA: TGTGCCTGGAGTCCGACTAGCGTTCTTGCCGAGCAGTACTTC
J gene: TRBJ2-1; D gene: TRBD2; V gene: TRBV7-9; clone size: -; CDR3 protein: CASSLEWAGDHNEQFF; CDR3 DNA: TGTGCCAGCAGCTTAGAATGGGCGGGAGACCACAATGAGCAGTTCTTC
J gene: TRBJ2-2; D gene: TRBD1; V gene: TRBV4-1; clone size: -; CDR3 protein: CASSHQDRATGELFF; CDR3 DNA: TGCGCCAGCAGCCATCAGGACAGGGCTACCGGGGAGCTGTTTTTT
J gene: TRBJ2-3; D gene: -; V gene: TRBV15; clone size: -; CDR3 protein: CATSRDQAAKDTQYF; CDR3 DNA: TGTGCCACCAGCAGAGATCAGGCAGCAAAGGATACGCAGTATTTT
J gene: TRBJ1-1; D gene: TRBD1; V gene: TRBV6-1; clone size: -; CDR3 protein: CASSVGTGGGGTEAFF; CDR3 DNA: TGTGCCAGCAGTGTAGGGACAGGGGGGGGCGGCACTGAAGCTTTCTTT
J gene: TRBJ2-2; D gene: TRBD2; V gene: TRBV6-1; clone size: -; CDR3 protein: CASSSSGGNTGELFF; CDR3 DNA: TGTGCCAGCAGTTCTAGCGGGGGGAACACCGGGGAGCTGTTTTTT
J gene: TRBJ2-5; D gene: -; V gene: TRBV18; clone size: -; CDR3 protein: CASSPPERGETQYF; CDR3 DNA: TGTGCCAGCTCACCACCGGAACGGGGGGAGACCCAGTACTTC
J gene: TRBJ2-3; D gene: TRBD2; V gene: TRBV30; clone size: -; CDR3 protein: CAWSFWTSGSFTDTQYF; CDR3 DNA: TGTGCCTGGAGTTTTTGGACTAGCGGGAGCTTCACAGATACGCAGTATTTT
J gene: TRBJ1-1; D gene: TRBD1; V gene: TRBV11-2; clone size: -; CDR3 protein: CASTQGTLNTEAFF; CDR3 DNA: TGTGCCAGCACACAGGGGACACTGAACACTGAAGCTTTCTTT
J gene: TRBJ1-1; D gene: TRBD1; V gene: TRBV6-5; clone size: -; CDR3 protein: CASTRQGWTEAFF; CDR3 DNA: TGTGCCAGCACTAGACAGGGTTGGACTGAAGCTTTCTTT
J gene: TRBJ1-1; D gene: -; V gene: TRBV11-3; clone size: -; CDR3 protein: CASSLVLGSPEAFF; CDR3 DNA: TGTGCCAGCAGCTTAGTTTTGGGGAGTCCTGAAGCTTTCTTT
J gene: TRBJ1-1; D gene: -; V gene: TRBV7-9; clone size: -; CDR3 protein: CASSSSGGHTEAFF; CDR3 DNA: TGTGCCAGCAGCTCCAGCGGGGGGCACACTGAAGCTTTCTTT
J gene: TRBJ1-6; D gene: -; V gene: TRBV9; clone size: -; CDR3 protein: CASSVSVNSPLHF; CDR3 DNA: TGTGCCAGCAGCGTTAGCGTGAATTCCCCCCTCCACTTT
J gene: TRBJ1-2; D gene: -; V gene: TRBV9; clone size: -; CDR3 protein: CASSLDRYPNYGYTF; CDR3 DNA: TGTGCCAGCAGCCTTGACAGGTATCCTAACTATGGCTACACCTTC
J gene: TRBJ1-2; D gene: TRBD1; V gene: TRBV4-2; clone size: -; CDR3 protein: CASSQDIQGRDGYTF; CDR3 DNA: TGTGCCAGCAGCCAAGATATACAGGGGAGAGATGGCTACACCTTC
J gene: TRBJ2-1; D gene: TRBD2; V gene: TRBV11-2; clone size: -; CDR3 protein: CASSFGGGRAGNEQFF; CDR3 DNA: TGTGCCAGCAGCTTTGGGGGAGGGAGGGCCGGCAATGAGCAGTTCTTC
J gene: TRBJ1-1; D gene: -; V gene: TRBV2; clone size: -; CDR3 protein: CASSDGVEDTEAFF; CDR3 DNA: TGTGCCAGCAGTGATGGGGTGGAGGACACTGAAGCTTTCTTT
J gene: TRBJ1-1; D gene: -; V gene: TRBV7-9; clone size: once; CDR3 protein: CASSLDSPNTEAFF; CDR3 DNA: TGTGCCAGCAGTCTCGACAGCCCGAACACTGAAGCTTTCTTT
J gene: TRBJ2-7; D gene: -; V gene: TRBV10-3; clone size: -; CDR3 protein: CAISYGLPYEQYF; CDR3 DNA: TGTGCCATCAGTTACGGACTGCCCTACGAGCAGTACTTC
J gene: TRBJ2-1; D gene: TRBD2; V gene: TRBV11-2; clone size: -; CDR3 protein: CASSSHRGTSGNEQFF; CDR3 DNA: TGTGCCAGCAGCTCCCACCGGGGGACTAGCGGAAATGAGCAGTTCTTC
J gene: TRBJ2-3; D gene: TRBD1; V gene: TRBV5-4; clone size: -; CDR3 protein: CASSPRGTGSTDTQYF; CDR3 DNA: TGTGCCAGCAGTCCCAGAGGGACAGGGAGCACAGATACGCAGTATTTT
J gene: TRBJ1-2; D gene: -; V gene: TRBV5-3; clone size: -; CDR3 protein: CARSLGGSYGYTF; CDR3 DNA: TGTGCCAGAAGCTTGGGAGGATCTTATGGCTACACCTTC
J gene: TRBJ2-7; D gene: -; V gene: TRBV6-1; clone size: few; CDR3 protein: CASSSVLAYEQYF; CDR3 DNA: TGTGCCAGCAGTTCCGTGCTAGCCTACGAGCAGTACTTC